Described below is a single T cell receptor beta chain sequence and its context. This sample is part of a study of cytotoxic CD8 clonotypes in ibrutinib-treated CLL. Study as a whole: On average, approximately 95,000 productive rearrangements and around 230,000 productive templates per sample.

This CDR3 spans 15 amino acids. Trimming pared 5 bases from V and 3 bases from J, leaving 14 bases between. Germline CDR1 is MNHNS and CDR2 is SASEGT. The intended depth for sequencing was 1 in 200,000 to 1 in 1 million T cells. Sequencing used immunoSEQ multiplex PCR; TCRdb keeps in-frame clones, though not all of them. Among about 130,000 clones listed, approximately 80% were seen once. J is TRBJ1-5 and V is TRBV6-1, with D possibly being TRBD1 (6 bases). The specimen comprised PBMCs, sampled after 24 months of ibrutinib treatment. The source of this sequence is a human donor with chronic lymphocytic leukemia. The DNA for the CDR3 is TGTGCCAGCAGTCAAAATGGACAGTTCAATCAGCCCCAGCATTTT. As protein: CASSQNGQFNQPQHF.